These T cell receptor beta chains were read from a single sample in a study of cytotoxic CD8 clonotypes in ibrutinib-treated CLL. Sequencing was performed with immunoSEQ multiplex PCR; in TCRdb, only in-frame clones are kept and a portion is missing. The sample shows about 140,000 clones, about 72% of them seen only once. The sequences come from PBMCs, collected after 12 months of ibrutinib treatment. The origin of the receptors is a human donor with chronic lymphocytic leukemia. The CDR3 runs from the conserved cysteine through the conserved F or W. Fields, in order: CDR3 protein, CDR3 DNA, D gene, clone size, V gene, J gene. A D gene is named only where the DNA matches it firmly. Rows give clone size only sometimes, using once, few, many, or a class for an expanded clone.

CDR3 protein: CASGSGWTNEKLFF
CDR3 DNA: TGTGCCAGCGGATCCGGTTGGACTAATGAAAAACTGTTTTTT
D gene: -
clone size: -
V gene: TRBV6-1
J gene: TRBJ1-4

CDR3 protein: CASLGGETGANVLTF
CDR3 DNA: TGTGCCAGCCTTGGGGGGGAGACTGGGGCCAACGTCCTGACTTTC
D gene: TRBD2
clone size: -
V gene: TRBV6-1
J gene: TRBJ2-6

CDR3 protein: CALNRLDTGELFF
CDR3 DNA: TGTGCCCTTAACAGGCTTGACACCGGGGAGCTGTTTTTT
D gene: -
clone size: few
V gene: TRBV28
J gene: TRBJ2-2

CDR3 protein: CASSQSTGQNTEAFF
CDR3 DNA: TGTGCCAGCTCACAGTCGACAGGACAGAACACTGAAGCTTTCTTT
D gene: -
clone size: -
V gene: TRBV18
J gene: TRBJ1-1

CDR3 protein: CASSFLDRGLYEQYF
CDR3 DNA: TGTGCCAGCAGTTTCCTGGACAGGGGACTTTACGAGCAGTACTTC
D gene: TRBD1
clone size: -
V gene: TRBV6-5
J gene: TRBJ2-7

CDR3 protein: CASRWRWEGVYEQYF
CDR3 DNA: TGTGCCAGCAGATGGAGGTGGGAAGGGGTCTACGAGCAGTACTTC
D gene: -
clone size: few
V gene: TRBV5-5
J gene: TRBJ2-7

CDR3 protein: CASSLDYGDPTGTQYF
CDR3 DNA: TGCGCCAGCAGCCTCGACTACGGGGATCCGACAGGTACGCAGTATTTT
D gene: -
clone size: -
V gene: TRBV5-1
J gene: TRBJ2-3

CDR3 protein: CASSYSEGDEQYF
CDR3 DNA: TGTGCCAGCAGTTACTCAGAGGGCGACGAGCAGTACTTC
D gene: -
clone size: -
V gene: TRBV6-5
J gene: TRBJ2-7

CDR3 protein: CASMGQGDQPQHF
CDR3 DNA: TGTGCCAGCATGGGACAGGGAGATCAGCCCCAGCATTTT
D gene: TRBD1
clone size: -
V gene: TRBV2
J gene: TRBJ1-5

CDR3 protein: CASSPSRFGQYF
CDR3 DNA: TGTGCCAGCAGTCCCAGTCGGTTCGGGCAGTACTTC
D gene: -
clone size: -
V gene: TRBV28
J gene: TRBJ2-7

CDR3 protein: CASSPSGSSYNEQFF
CDR3 DNA: TGTGCCAGCAGCCCTAGCGGGTCCTCCTACAATGAGCAGTTCTTC
D gene: TRBD2
clone size: -
V gene: TRBV7-2
J gene: TRBJ2-1

CDR3 protein: CASSFGTSEKLFF
CDR3 DNA: TGTGCCAGCAGCTTCGGGACAAGTGAAAAACTGTTTTTT
D gene: -
clone size: -
V gene: TRBV5-4
J gene: TRBJ1-4

CDR3 protein: CATSLDRVGTGELFF
CDR3 DNA: TGTGCCACCAGCTTAGACAGGGTGGGCACCGGGGAGCTGTTTTTT
D gene: TRBD1
clone size: -
V gene: TRBV15
J gene: TRBJ2-2

CDR3 protein: CASSEGQGASDTQYF
CDR3 DNA: TGTGCCAGCAGTGAGGGACAGGGGGCCTCAGATACGCAGTATTTT
D gene: TRBD1
clone size: -
V gene: TRBV2
J gene: TRBJ2-3

CDR3 protein: CASSDIGNQPQHF
CDR3 DNA: TGTGCCAGCAGTGATATCGGCAATCAGCCCCAGCATTTT
D gene: -
clone size: few
V gene: TRBV2
J gene: TRBJ1-5

CDR3 protein: CSAQIPETQYF
CDR3 DNA: TGCAGTGCCCAAATCCCCGAGACCCAGTACTTC
D gene: -
clone size: -
V gene: TRBV20-1
J gene: TRBJ2-5

CDR3 protein: CASSQTPGQVYNEQFF
CDR3 DNA: TGTGCCAGCAGCCAAACCCCGGGACAGGTATACAATGAGCAGTTCTTC
D gene: TRBD1
clone size: -
V gene: TRBV14
J gene: TRBJ2-1

CDR3 protein: CASSGLLRGAGLHNEQFF
CDR3 DNA: TGTGCCAGCAGTGGCCTCCTCCGGGGAGCGGGGTTACACAATGAGCAGTTCTTC
D gene: TRBD2
clone size: -
V gene: TRBV25-1
J gene: TRBJ2-1

CDR3 protein: CASSLGAEQFF
CDR3 DNA: TGTGCCAGCAGCTTGGGGGCTGAGCAGTTCTTC
D gene: -
clone size: -
V gene: TRBV5-6
J gene: TRBJ2-1

CDR3 protein: CASSIGLAVKTFSNEQFF
CDR3 DNA: TGTGCCAGCAGCATAGGACTAGCGGTTAAAACTTTTAGCAATGAGCAGTTCTTC
D gene: TRBD2
clone size: few
V gene: TRBV7-9
J gene: TRBJ2-1

CDR3 protein: CASSLFGTGGYEQYF
CDR3 DNA: TGCGCCAGCAGCTTGTTTGGGACAGGGGGCTACGAGCAGTACTTC
D gene: TRBD1
clone size: -
V gene: TRBV5-1
J gene: TRBJ2-7

CDR3 protein: CASRDGTGYGGETQYF
CDR3 DNA: TGTGCCAGTAGGGACGGGACAGGATACGGTGGAGAGACCCAGTACTTC
D gene: TRBD1
clone size: -
V gene: TRBV19
J gene: TRBJ2-5

CDR3 protein: CASSYSPGSAYEQYF
CDR3 DNA: TGTGCCAGCAGTTACTCGCCGGGGTCCGCCTACGAGCAGTACTTC
D gene: -
clone size: once
V gene: TRBV6-5
J gene: TRBJ2-7